Sequencing of this TCR beta chain was carried out in a study of T cells in narcolepsy. Study summary: Enrolled donors included narcolepsy type 1 or type 2 patients and healthy controls. The study's findings and limits: Blood of same and different patients, but not healthy controls, reportedly held recurring autoreactive clonotypes. No autoreactive T cell clone sequences appeared in some memory CD4+ repertoires.

Germline CDR1 MNHEY, CDR2 SVGAGI. V was shortened by 0 bases and J by 7 bases, with 13 bases between the two germline ends. The CDR3 extends over 15 amino acids. Concerning this clone: The antigen is not known.

Some clones are missing from TCRdb's copy, which holds only in-frame ones; the method was immunoSEQ multiplex PCR. The sample includes around 25,000 clones, approximately 83% of them seen just once. V usage is TRBV6-5 and J usage is TRBJ1-5; TRBD1 might be the D (6 bases). This clonotype was sampled from a human donor with narcolepsy. Material: CD45RA- memory CD4+ T cells from PBMCs. The CDR3 bases are TGTGCCAGCAGTTACTCGATGGGGGCGGAGCAGCCCCAGCATTTT. It codes for CASSYSMGAEQPQHF.